Included here is one T cell receptor (beta chain) sequence, with context. The data belong to a study of blood T cell repertoires in COVID-19. Across the whole study: Samples of COVID-19 (acute and convalescent) were obtained from the United States, Italy and Spain. Nucleic acid was either cDNA or gDNA, and it came from T cells, B-cell-depleted T cells, or PBMCs.

CDR1 and CDR2 from the germline V gene are SGHTA and FQGNSA. This CDR3 has 18 amino acids. Trimming took 3 bases from V and 0 from J, leaving 20 bases between them. In the original workflow: Estimation of nucleated cell counts relied on the amplification of reference gene primers. Libraries were prepared by immunoSEQ multiplex PCR; TCRdb keeps only in-frame clonotypes and omits some of them. The V and J calls and clone size were taken over from that table, and D and trimming were inferred from the DNA. The data contain over 45,000 clones, about four fifths of them seen just once; the ten biggest clones take up 5.9%.

This TCR derives from a human donor in a cohort sampled during active or convalescent COVID-19. This chain uses TRBV7-2 with TRBJ1-2; tentatively, D is TRBD1 (5 bases). The sequenced sample consisted of peripheral blood. CDR3 DNA sequence: TGTGCCAGCAGCTTCAACATGGGTGGGGGGATAGCTAACTATGGCTACACCTTC. It encodes CASSFNMGGGIANYGYTF.